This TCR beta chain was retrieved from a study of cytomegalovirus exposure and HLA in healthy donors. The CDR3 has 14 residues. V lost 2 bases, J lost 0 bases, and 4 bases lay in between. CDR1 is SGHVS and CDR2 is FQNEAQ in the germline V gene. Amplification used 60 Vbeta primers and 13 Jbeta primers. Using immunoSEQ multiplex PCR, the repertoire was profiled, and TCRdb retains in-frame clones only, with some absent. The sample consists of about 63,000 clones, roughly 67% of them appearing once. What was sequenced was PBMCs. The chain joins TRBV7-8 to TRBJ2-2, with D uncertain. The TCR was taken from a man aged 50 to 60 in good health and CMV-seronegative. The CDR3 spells CASSLLANTGELFF. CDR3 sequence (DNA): TGTGCCAGCAGCTTACTCGCGAACACCGGGGAGCTGTTTTTT.